A selection of T cell receptor beta chains follows, all from one sample in a study of blood T cell repertoires in COVID-19. Here immunoSEQ multiplex PCR was the method, and the copy in TCRdb shows in-frame clones only, minus some. The sample lists hundreds of thousands of clones, roughly 90% occurring once. Sequenced material: peripheral blood. The receptors were gathered from a woman younger than 45 with active or convalescent COVID-19. Each CDR3 is given with its conserved first and last residue. The D gene is left open where the match is weak. The size entry is marked missing in some rows and otherwise reads once, few, many or a size class.

>TRBV2|TRBJ1-6|.|TRBD1
TGTGCCAGCAGTGATTTAGGGGGCGCGGGATCACCCCTCCACTTT
CASSDLGGAGSPLHF
>TRBV29-1|TRBJ1-3|few|TRBD1
TGCAGCGTCGCGGAAGGGACAGTCTCTGGAAACACCATATATTTT
CSVAEGTVSGNTIYF
>TRBV25-1|TRBJ1-2|.|.
TGTGCCAGCAGGGACTCAAGGGGGGGATATGGCTACACCTTC
CASRDSRGGYGYTF
>TRBV19|TRBJ2-7|.|TRBD1
TGTGCCAGTAGTGCCGGACAGGGGGACTACGAGCAGTACTTC
CASSAGQGDYEQYF
>TRBV12-3/TRBV12-4|TRBJ2-1|.|.
TGTGCCAGCAGTTTAGCCAGCAATGAGCAGTTCTTC
CASSLASNEQFF
>TRBV4-1|TRBJ2-7|.|.
TGCGCCAGCAGCCAAGTCTTCGGGGACGAGCAGTACTTC
CASSQVFGDEQYF
>TRBV5-1|TRBJ2-3|.|.
TGCGCCAGCAGCTTAGGACAGCGCACAGATACGCAGTATTTT
CASSLGQRTDTQYF
>TRBV10-2|TRBJ1-6|.|.
TGCGCCAGCAGTGACGGGGGGTCACCCCTCCACTTT
CASSDGGSPLHF
>TRBV7-9|TRBJ2-7|few|TRBD1
TGTGCCAGCAGCTTAGGGACAGGTTACGAGCAGTACTTC
CASSLGTGYEQYF
>TRBV11-2|TRBJ1-6|.|.
TGTGCCAGCAGCTCCGCGAACGGAGGACTTTCACCCCTCCACTTT
CASSSANGGLSPLHF
>TRBV28|TRBJ1-2|once|.
TGTGCCAGCAACATACCCGCAGGGAAGGATGGCTACACCTTC
CASNIPAGKDGYTF
>TRBV19|TRBJ1-1|.|.
TGTGCCAGTAGTAGCATGACACTCCCTGAAGCTTTCTTT
CASSSMTLPEAFF
>TRBV14|TRBJ2-3|.|TRBD2
TGTGCCAGCAGCAGCGACCGAGCGGGAGTCAGCACAGATACGCAGTATTTT
CASSSDRAGVSTDTQYF
>TRBV5-1|TRBJ2-1|.|TRBD1
TGCGCCAGCAGCTTGGACGAGGGGGCCCCGTACAATGAGCAGTTCTTC
CASSLDEGAPYNEQFF
>TRBV30|TRBJ1-1|once|.
TGTGCCTCCAAGGGGGTAGTCGCTGAAGCTTTCTTT
CASKGVVAEAFF
>TRBV3-1/TRBV3-2|TRBJ2-5|.|.
TGTGCCAGCAGGCCGGGATACCAAGAGACCCAGTACTTC
CASRPGYQETQYF
>TRBV3-1/TRBV3-2|TRBJ1-6|.|TRBD1
TGTGCCAGCAGCCTCTTGACTCTCGCCGGGACAGGGGATTCACCCCTCCACTTT
CASSLLTLAGTGDSPLHF
>TRBV27|TRBJ2-2|.|.
TGTGCCAGCAGTATACAGGGTGTCGGCACCGGGGAGCTGTTTTTT
CASSIQGVGTGELFF
>TRBV6-5|TRBJ1-5|.|TRBD1
TGTGCCAGCAGGGACAGGGGTAATCAGCCCCAGCATTTT
CASRDRGNQPQHF
>TRBV4-1|TRBJ1-1|.|.
TGCGCCAGCAGCCGAGACCCGGACAGGAACACTGAAGCTTTCTTT
CASSRDPDRNTEAFF
>TRBV3-1/TRBV3-2|TRBJ2-3|.|TRBD2
TGTGCCAGCAGCCAAGAGCGACCGGGACTAGCGTCAGATACGCAGTATTTT
CASSQERPGLASDTQYF
>TRBV9|TRBJ2-1|.|TRBD2
TGTGCCAGCAGCGTTTCGGGGGGGCCCTACAATGAGCAGTTCTTC
CASSVSGGPYNEQFF
>TRBV6-5|TRBJ1-1|.|.
TGTGCCAGCAATAGGGGGAACACTGAAGCTTTCTTT
CASNRGNTEAFF
>TRBV18|TRBJ2-7|.|TRBD1
TGTGCCAGCTGGAGAGACAGGGGCTCTGCCGAGCAGTACTTC
CASWRDRGSAEQYF
>TRBV2|TRBJ1-2|.|.
TGTGCCAGCAGTGATGGGGGCCCGATCTATGGCTACACCTTC
CASSDGGPIYGYTF
>TRBV7-8|TRBJ1-5|.|.
TGTGCCAGCAGCGATACACGGGGTTTCCTAAGCAATCAGCCCCAGCATTTT
CASSDTRGFLSNQPQHF
>TRBV19|TRBJ1-4|.|.
TGTGCCAGTAGCAGAAACAGAAATGAAAAACTGTTTTTT
CASSRNRNEKLFF
>TRBV11-2|TRBJ2-3|.|TRBD2
TGTGCCAGCACTCGGGAGGGTCCGACAGATACGCAGTATTTT
CASTREGPTDTQYF